The 10 T cell receptor beta chains below come from one sample, sequenced in a study of blood T cell repertoires in COVID-19. Profiled with immunoSEQ multiplex PCR; TCRdb holds only in-frame clones, not every one. This sample yields about 400,000 clones, of which approximately 91% are seen a single time; around 1.9% belongs to the top ten. The sequencing input was PBMCs or T cells enriched from blood (not recorded which). The receptors originated from a woman in her thirties or forties with acute COVID-19.

The rearrangement uses TRBV5-4 and TRBJ1-2, with 7 nucleotides matching TRBD1. The V and J ends lost 0 bases and 5 bases, in that order; junction bases with no gene match: 7. CDR1 and CDR2 (germline): SGHNT, YYREEE (reference sequence). This CDR3 has 15 residues. The CDR3 loop reads CASSLDRGEGYGYTF. For the CDR3, the DNA is TGTGCCAGCAGCTTGGACAGGGGAGAGGGGTATGGCTACACCTTC.

This clone was counted between two and nine times. This chain links TRBV12-3 or TRBV12-4 with TRBJ2-7, with 8 bases matching TRBD1. The CDR3 contains 13 residues. The V segment lost 5 bases and the J segment 6 bases; nucleotides outside the gene matches: 6. CDR3 region: CASSGTGPLEQYF. The CDR3 DNA is TGTGCCAGCAGTGGGACAGGCCCCCTCGAGCAGTACTTC.

V gene TRBV15 combines with J gene TRBJ1-5; TRBD1 aligns across 11 bases. Losses at the gene ends were 3 bases for V and 6 bases for J; bases not matched to a gene: 4. This CDR3 has 15 amino acids. Germline CDR1 and CDR2: LNHNV and YYDKDF (reference sequence). The CDR3 DNA sequence: TGTGCCACCAGCAGCGGACAGGGGGCGGCTCAGCCCCAGCATTTT. It encodes CATSSGQGAAQPQHF. The full variable domain, completed using reference TRBV15 and TRBJ1-5, is DAMVIQNPRYQVTQFGKPVTLSCSQTLNHNVMYWYQQKSSQAPKLLFHYYDKDFNNEADTPDNFQSRRPNTSFCFLDIRSPGLGDTAMYLCATSSGQGAAQPQHFGDGTRLSIL.

The rearrangement joins TRBV19 to TRBJ1-6; 9 bases fit TRBD1. Per the germline V gene, CDR1 is LNHDA and CDR2 is SQIVND (reference sequence). The CDR3 runs 15 residues. The V and J ends lost 3 bases and 9 bases, in that order; junction bases with no gene match: 6. CDR3 amino acids: CASSIEQGASSPLHF. CDR3 bases: TGTGCCAGTAGTATCGAACAGGGGGCGTCTTCACCCCTCCACTTT.

V and J are TRBV3-1 (or the pseudogene TRBV3-2) and TRBJ2-5; TRBD1 aligns across 8 bases. The V gene end was trimmed by 0 bases and the J gene end by 5 bases; junction bases not matched to a gene: 11. CDR1 and CDR2 (germline): LGHDT, YNNKEL (reference sequence). The CDR3 has 17 residues. The CDR3 is CASSQDSGQGAAETQYF. The CDR3 bases are TGTGCCAGCAGCCAAGATTCCGGGCAGGGGGCCGCGGAGACCCAGTACTTC.

This chain uses TRBV4-1 with TRBJ2-7, with TRBD1 matching over 10 bases. In germline, CDR1 is MGHRA, CDR2 YSYEKL. The CDR3 runs to 15 residues. Trimming at V came to 3 bases and at J to 3 bases, leaving 5 bases not matched to a gene. The CDR3 nucleotides are TGCGCCAGCAGCCAGACCGGACAGGGGGTCTACGAGCAGTACTTC. Translating gives CASSQTGQGVYEQYF.

CDR3 bases: TGTGCCAGCAGCCCAGGGGTTGCTAATGAAAAACTGTTTTTT. It codes for CASSPGVANEKLFF. The gene calls are TRBV6-5 and TRBJ1-4; TRBD1 might be the D (6 bases). Germline loops: CDR1 MNHEY, CDR2 SVGAGI. Between the trimmed V and J ends, which lost 6 bases and 3 bases, there was a span of 11 bases. This CDR3 contains 14 residues.

V and J are TRBV7-2 and TRBJ1-4; D unresolved. Germline V gives CDR1 SGHTA, CDR2 FQGNSA. The CDR3 length is 15 residues. V lost 5 bases to trimming and J lost 7 bases, with 17 bases between them. The CDR3 region has the DNA TGTGCCAGCAGCCCGGGGTCGGGGATTGGTGAAAAACTGTTTTTT. Its protein is CASSPGSGIGEKLFF. The full variable domain, completed using reference TRBV7-2 and TRBJ1-4, is GAGVSQSPSNKVTEKGKDVELRCDPISGHTALYWYRQSLGQGLEFLIYFQGNSAPDKSGLPSDRFSAERTGGSVSTLTIQRTQQEDSAVYLCASSPGSGIGEKLFFGSGTQLSVL.

V and J are TRBV6-6 and TRBJ1-1; weak D call: TRBD1 (5 bases). CDR3 length equals 14 residues. Germline V gene data show CDR1 as MNHNY and CDR2 as SVGAGI (reference sequence). The V end lost 2 bases, the J end lost 1 base, and 8 bases lay between the germline ends. CDR3 bases: TGTGCCAGCAGTTACCAGGGTACGAACACTGAAGCTTTCTTT. Its translation: CASSYQGTNTEAFF.

This clone was detected once. V and J are TRBV30 and TRBJ2-5, with D possibly matching TRBD2 (5 bases). Germline assignment: CDR1 GTSNPN and CDR2 SVGIG (reference sequence). This CDR3 is built from 15 residues. The V gene lost 0 bases and the J gene lost 5 bases, with 16 bases spanning the gap. The CDR3 sequence: CAWSVLGLSTETQYF. In DNA, the CDR3 is TGTGCCTGGAGTGTACTTGGACTCTCGACGGAGACCCAGTACTTC.